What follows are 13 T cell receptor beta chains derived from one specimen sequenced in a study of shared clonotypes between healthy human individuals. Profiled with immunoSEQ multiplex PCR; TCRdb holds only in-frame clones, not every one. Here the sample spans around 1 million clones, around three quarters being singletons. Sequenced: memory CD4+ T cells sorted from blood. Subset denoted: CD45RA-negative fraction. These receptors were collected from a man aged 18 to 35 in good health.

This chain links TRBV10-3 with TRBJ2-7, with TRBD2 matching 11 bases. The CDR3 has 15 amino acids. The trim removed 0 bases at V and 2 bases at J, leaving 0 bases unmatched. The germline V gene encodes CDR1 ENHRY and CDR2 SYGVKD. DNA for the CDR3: TGTGCCATCAGTGAGTCGACTAGCGGGACCTACGAGCAGTACTTC. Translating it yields CAISESTSGTYEQYF.

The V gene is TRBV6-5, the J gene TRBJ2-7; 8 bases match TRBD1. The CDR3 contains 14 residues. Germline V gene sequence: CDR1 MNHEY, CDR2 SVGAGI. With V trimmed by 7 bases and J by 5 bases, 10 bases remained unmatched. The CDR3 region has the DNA TGTGCCAGCACCCCATCCGGGACAGGCCACGAGCAGTACTTC. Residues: CASTPSGTGHEQYF.

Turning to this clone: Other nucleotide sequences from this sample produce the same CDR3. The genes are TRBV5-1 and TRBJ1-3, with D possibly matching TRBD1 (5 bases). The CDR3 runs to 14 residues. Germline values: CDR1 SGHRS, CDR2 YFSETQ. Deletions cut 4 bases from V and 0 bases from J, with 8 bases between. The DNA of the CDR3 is TGCGCCAGCAGCCCGGGGGTCTCTGGAAACACCATATATTTT. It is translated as CASSPGVSGNTIYF.

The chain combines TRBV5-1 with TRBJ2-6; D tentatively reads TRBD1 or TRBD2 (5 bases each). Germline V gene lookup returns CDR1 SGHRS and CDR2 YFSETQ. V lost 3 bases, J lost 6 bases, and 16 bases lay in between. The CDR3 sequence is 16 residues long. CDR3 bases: TGCGCCAGCAGCTACGGGACCTCCGCTGCGGCCAACGTCCTGACTTTC. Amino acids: CASSYGTSAAANVLTF. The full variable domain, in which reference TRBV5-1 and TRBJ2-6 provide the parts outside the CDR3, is KAGVTQTPRYLIKTRGQQVTLSCSPISGHRSVSWYQQTPGQGLQFLFEYFSETQRNKGNFPGRFSGRQFSNSRSEMNVSTLELGDSALYLCASSYGTSAAANVLTFGAGSRLTVL.

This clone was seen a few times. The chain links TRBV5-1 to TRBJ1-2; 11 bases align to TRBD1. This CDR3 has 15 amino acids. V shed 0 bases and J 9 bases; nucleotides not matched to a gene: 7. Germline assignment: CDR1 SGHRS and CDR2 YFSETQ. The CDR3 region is CASSLDGQGAESYTF. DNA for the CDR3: TGCGCCAGCAGCTTGGATGGACAGGGGGCAGAGAGCTACACCTTC.

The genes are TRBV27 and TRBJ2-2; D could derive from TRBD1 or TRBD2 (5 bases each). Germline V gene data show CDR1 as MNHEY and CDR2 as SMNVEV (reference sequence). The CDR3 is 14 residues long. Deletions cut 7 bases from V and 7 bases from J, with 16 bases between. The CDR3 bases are TGTGCCAGCAAATTGACAGTGAGGGACGGGGAGCTGTTTTTT. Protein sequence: CASKLTVRDGELFF.

The CDR3 spells CASSLDGQGYNSPLHF. CDR3 sequence (DNA): TGCGCCAGCAGCTTGGACGGACAGGGCTATAATTCACCCCTCCACTTT. The rearrangement links TRBV5-1 to TRBJ1-6; 8 nucleotides agree with TRBD1. CDR3 length: 16 residues. The ends lost 0 bases at V and 3 bases at J; junction bases unmatched: 2. Germline CDR1 reads SGHRS; CDR2 reads YFSETQ.

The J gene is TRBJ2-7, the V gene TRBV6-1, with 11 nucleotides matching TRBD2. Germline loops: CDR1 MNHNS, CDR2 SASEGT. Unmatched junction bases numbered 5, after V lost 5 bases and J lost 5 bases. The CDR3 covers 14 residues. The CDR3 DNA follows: TGTGCCAGCAGTAGTAGCGGGGGGGCCCACGAGCAGTACTTC. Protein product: CASSSSGGAHEQYF.

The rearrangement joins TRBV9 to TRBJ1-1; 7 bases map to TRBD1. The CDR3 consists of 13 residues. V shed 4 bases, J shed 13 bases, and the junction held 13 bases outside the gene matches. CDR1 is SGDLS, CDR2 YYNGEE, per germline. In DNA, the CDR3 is TGTGCCAGCAGCAGGGTACCGGGACAGCTAGTTTTCTTT. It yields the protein CASSRVPGQLVFF.

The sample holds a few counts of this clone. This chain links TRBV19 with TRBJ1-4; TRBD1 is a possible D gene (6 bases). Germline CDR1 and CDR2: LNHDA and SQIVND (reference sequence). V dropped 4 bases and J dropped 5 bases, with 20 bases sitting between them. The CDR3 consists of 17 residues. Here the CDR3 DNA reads TGTGCCAGTAGTACCCAGGGAACCGGGACAAGCAATGAAAAACTGTTTTTT. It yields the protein CASSTQGTGTSNEKLFF.

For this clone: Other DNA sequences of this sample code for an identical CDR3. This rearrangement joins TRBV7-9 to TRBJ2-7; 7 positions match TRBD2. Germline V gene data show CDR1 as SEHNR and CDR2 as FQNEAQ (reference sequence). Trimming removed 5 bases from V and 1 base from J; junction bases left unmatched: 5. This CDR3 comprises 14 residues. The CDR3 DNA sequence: TGTGCCAGCAGCCCGGGGGGAGGATCCTACGAGCAGTACTTC. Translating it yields CASSPGGGSYEQYF.

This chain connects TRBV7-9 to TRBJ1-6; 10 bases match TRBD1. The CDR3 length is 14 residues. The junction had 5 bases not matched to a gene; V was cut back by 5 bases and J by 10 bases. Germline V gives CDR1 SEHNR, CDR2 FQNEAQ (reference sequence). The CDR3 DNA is TGTGCCAGCAGCCTGGACAGGGGGAGATCACCCCTCCACTTT. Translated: CASSLDRGRSPLHF. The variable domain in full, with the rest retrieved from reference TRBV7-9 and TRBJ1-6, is DTGVSQNPRHKITKRGQNVTFRCDPISEHNRLYWYRQTLGQGPEFLTYFQNEAQLEKSRLLSDRFSAERPKGSFSTLEIQRTEQGDSAMYLCASSLDRGRSPLHFGNGTRLTVT.

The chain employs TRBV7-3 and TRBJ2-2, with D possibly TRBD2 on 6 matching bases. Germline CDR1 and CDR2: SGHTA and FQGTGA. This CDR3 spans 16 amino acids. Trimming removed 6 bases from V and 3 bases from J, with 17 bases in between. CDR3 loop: CASSFHSWGDTGELFF. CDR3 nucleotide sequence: TGTGCCAGCAGTTTTCATTCTTGGGGGGACACCGGGGAGCTGTTTTTT. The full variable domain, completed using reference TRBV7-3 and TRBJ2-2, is GAGVSQTPSNKVTEKGKYVELRCDPISGHTALYWYRQSLGQGPEFLIYFQGTGAADDSGLPNDRFFAVRPEGSVSTLKIQRTERGDSAVYLCASSFHSWGDTGELFFGEGSRLTVL.